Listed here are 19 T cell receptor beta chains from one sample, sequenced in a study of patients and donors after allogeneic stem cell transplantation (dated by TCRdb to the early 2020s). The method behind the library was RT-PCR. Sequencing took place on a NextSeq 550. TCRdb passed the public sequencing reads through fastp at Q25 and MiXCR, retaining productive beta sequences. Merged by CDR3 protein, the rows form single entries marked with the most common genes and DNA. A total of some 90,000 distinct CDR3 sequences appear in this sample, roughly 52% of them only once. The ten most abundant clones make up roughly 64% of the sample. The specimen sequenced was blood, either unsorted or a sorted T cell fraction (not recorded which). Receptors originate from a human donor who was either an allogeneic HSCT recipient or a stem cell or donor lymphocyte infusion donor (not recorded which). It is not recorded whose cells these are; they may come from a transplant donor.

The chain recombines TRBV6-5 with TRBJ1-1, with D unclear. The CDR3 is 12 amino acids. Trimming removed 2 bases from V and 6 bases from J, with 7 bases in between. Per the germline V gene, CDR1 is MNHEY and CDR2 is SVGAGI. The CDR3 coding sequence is TGTGCCAGCAGTTACAGAGGATCTGAAGCTTTCTTT. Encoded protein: CASSYRGSEAFF.

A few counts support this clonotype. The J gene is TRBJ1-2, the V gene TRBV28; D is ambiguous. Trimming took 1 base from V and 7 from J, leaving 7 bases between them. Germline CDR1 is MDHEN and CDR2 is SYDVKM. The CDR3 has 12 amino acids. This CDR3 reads CASSLFRGGYTF. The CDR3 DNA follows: TGTGCCAGCAGTTTATTTCGGGGTGGCTACACCTTC.

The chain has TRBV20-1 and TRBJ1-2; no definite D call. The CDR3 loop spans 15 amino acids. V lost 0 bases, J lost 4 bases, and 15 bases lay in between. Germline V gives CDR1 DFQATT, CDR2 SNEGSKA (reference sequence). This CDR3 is CSARDRGQHFYGYTF. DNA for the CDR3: TGCAGTGCTAGAGATCGTGGTCAGCACTTCTATGGCTACACCTTC.

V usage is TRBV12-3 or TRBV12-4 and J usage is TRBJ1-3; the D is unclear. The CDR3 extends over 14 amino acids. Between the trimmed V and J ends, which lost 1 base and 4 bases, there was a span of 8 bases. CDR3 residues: CASSLVRNGNTIYF. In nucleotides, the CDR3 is TGTGCCAGCAGTTTAGTGCGGAACGGAAACACCATATATTTT.

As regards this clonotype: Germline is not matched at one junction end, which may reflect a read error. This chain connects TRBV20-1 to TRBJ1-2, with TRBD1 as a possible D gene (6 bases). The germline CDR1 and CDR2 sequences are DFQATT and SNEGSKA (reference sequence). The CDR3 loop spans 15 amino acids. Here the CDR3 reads CSVEGGRNSNYGYAF. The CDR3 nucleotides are TGCAGTGTCGAGGGGGGGCGAAACTCTAACTATGGCTACGCCTTC.

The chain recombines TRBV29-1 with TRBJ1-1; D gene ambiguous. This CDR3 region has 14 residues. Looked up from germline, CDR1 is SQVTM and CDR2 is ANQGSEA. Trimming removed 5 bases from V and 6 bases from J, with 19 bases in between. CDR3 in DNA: TGCAGCGTTAGCGGCAGATCGTATACCGCTGAAGCTTTCTTT. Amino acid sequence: CSVSGRSYTAEAFF.

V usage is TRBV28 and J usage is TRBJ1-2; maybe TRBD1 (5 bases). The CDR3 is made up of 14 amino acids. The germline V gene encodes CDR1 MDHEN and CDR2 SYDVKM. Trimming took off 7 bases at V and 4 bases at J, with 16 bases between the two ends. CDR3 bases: TGTGCCAGCACCTTCGAGGGGCGGATCTATGGCTACACCTTC. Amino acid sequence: CASTFEGRIYGYTF.

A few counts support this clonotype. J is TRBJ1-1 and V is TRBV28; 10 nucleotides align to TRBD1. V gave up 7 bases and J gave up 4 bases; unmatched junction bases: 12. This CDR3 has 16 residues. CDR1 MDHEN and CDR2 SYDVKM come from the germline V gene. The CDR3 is CASITFGTGVSTEAFF. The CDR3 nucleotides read TGTGCCAGCATCACTTTCGGGACAGGGGTATCCACTGAAGCTTTCTTT.

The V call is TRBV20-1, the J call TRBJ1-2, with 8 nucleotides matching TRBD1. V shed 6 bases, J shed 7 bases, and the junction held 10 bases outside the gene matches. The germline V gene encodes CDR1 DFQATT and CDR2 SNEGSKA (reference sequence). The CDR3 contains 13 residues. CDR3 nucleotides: TGCAGTGCCACCAAGGGACAGGAATCTGGCTACACCTTC. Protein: CSATKGQESGYTF.

The CDR3 here is CASSLIQGFQPQHF. CDR3 coding DNA: TGTGCCAGCAGTTTAATTCAGGGGTTTCAGCCCCAGCATTTT. The chain combines TRBV12-3 or TRBV12-4 with TRBJ1-5, with D possibly being TRBD1 (6 bases). This CDR3 is 14 amino acids long. The V and J ends lost 2 bases and 6 bases respectively, with 11 bases between them.

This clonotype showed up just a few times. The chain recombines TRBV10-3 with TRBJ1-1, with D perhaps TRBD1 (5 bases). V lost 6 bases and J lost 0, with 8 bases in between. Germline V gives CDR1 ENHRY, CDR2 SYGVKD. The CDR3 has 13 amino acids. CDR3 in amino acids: CAIRTDMNTEAFF. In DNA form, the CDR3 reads TGTGCCATCAGGACAGACATGAACACTGAAGCTTTCTTT.

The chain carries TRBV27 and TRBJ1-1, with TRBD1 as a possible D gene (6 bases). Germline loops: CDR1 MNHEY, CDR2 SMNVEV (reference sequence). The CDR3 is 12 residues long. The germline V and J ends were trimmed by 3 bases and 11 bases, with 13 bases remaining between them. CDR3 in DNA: TGTGCCAGCAGTTTGAGGGGGGATAGGGCTTTCTTT. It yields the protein CASSLRGDRAFF.

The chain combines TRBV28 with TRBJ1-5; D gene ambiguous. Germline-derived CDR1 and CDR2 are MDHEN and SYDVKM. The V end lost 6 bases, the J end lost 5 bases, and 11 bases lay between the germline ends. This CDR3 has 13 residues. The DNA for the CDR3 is TGTGCCAGCAGGTCGGGGTCGGATCAGCCCCAGCATTTT. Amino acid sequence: CASRSGSDQPQHF.

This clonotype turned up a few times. For the CDR3, the DNA is TGTGCCAGCAGTGGGACATCCGCACGAAACACTGAAGCTTTCTTT. This translates into CASSGTSARNTEAFF. The rearrangement joins TRBV6-5 to TRBJ1-1; TRBD1 might be the D (6 bases). This CDR3 has 15 amino acids. Germline lookup yields CDR1 MNHEY and CDR2 SVGAGI. V gave up 5 bases and J gave up 2 bases, with 15 bases separating them.

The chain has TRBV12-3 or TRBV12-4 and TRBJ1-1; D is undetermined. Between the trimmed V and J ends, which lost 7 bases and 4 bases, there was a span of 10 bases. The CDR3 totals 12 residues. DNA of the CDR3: TGTGCCAGCATTGGGAGTAGCACTGAAGCTTTCTTT. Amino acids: CASIGSSTEAFF.

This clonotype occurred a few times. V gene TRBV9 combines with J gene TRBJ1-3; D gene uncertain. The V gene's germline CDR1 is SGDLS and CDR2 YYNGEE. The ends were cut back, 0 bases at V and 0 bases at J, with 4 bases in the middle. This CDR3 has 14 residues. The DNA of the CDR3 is TGTGCCAGCAGCGTAGAGCCCTCTGGAAACACCATATATTTT. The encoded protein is CASSVEPSGNTIYF.

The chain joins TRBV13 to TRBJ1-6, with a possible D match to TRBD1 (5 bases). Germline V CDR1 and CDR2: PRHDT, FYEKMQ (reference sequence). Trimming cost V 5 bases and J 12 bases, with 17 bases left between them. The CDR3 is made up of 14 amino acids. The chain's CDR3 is CASSTLGVGRPLHF. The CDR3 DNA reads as TGTGCCAGCAGCACTCTGGGGGTTGGACGACCCCTCCACTTT.

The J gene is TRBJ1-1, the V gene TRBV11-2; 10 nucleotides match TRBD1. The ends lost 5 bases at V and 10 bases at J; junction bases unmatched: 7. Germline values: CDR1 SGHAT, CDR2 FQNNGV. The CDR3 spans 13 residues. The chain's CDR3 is CASSPPTGGSAFF. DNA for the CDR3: TGTGCCAGCAGCCCCCCGACAGGGGGCTCAGCTTTCTTT. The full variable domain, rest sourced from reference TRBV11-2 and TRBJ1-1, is EAGVAQSPRYKIIEKRQSVAFWCNPISGHATLYWYQQILGQGPKLLIQFQNNGVVDDSQLPKDRFSAERLKGVDSTLKIQPAKLEDSAVYLCASSPPTGGSAFFGQGTRLTVV.

The DNA for the CDR3 is TGTGCCAGCAGCCTCAGGGGTTCTGGAAACACCATATATTTT. It codes for CASSLRGSGNTIYF. V gene TRBV7-2 combines with J gene TRBJ1-3, with TRBD1 as a possible D gene (6 bases). Germline assignment: CDR1 SGHTA and CDR2 FQGNSA. The CDR3 totals 14 residues. V was clipped by 5 bases and J by 1 base, with 9 bases between them.